This TCR beta chain was captured by sequencing in a study of blood T cell repertoires in COVID-19. In the study overall: Acute and convalescent COVID-19 samples came from the United States, Italy and Spain. T cells, B-cell-depleted T cells, or PBMCs supplied cDNA or gDNA.

This clone was seen just once. Produced via immunoSEQ multiplex PCR; TCRdb's table is partial and in-frame only. The profile covers around 250,000 clones, with 86% appearing a single time and 1.5% to 2% taken by the ten largest. There are 12 residues in the CDR3. The TCR sequence derives from a woman aged 60-70 years who had recovered from COVID-19. The chain joins TRBV12-1 to TRBJ2-7; the table calls TRBD1, which could not be checked here. TRBV12-1 is classified as a pseudogene. The sequencing input was peripheral blood. The CDR3 nucleotides read TGTGCCGGATTTTACAGGGATCACGAGCAGTACTTC. Its protein is CAGFYRDHEQYF.